These T cell receptor beta chains were read from a single sample in a study of T cell changes during pregnancy in multiple sclerosis. The assay was immunoSEQ multiplex PCR, and TCRdb's table has in-frame clones only and misses some. The sample includes roughly 110,000 clones, less than 95% of them seen just once. The material sequenced was peripheral blood, taken in the third trimester of pregnancy. The receptors derive from a female donor in good health, enrolled as a control in a pregnancy study. Each CDR3 is given with its conserved first and last residue. The D gene is left open where the match is weak. Only part of the rows carry a size: once, few, many, or a class if the clone is expanded.

V	J	size	D	CDR3	DNA
TRBV7-9	TRBJ1-1	NA	TRBD1	CASSSAGTGNTEAFF	TGTGCCAGCAGCTCAGCCGGGACAGGGAACACTGAAGCTTTCTTT
TRBV7-2	TRBJ1-5	NA	NA	CASLRAGGGQPQHF	TGTGCCAGCCTCAGGGCGGGGGGCGGTCAGCCCCAGCATTTT
TRBV6-1	TRBJ2-2	NA	NA	CAGRKAGNTGELFF	TGTGCCGGACGAAAAGCGGGGAACACCGGGGAGCTGTTTTTT
TRBV5-1	TRBJ2-2	NA	TRBD1	CASRTGTEGYGELFF	TGCGCCAGCCGGACCGGGACAGAGGGGTACGGGGAGCTGTTTTTT
TRBV6-4	TRBJ1-5	NA	NA	CASSDSPGGDGPQHF	TGTGCCAGCAGTGACTCCCCGGGAGGGGACGGGCCCCAGCATTTT
TRBV7-9	TRBJ2-1	NA	TRBD2	CASSYRASGGYNEQFF	TGTGCCAGCAGCTATAGGGCTAGCGGGGGGTACAATGAGCAGTTCTTC
TRBV6-5	TRBJ1-2	NA	NA	CASSYRGINYGYTF	TGTGCCAGCAGTTACAGGGGGATCAACTATGGCTACACCTTC
TRBV5-1	TRBJ1-3	NA	TRBD1	CASSYGQGKRSGNTIYF	TGCGCCAGCAGCTACGGACAGGGAAAAAGGTCTGGAAACACCATATATTTT
TRBV19	TRBJ2-7	NA	TRBD2	CASSIDTSGGARTIYEQYF	TGTGCCAGTAGTATAGATACTAGCGGGGGGGCCAGGACGATCTACGAGCAGTACTTC
TRBV5-4	TRBJ1-6	few	TRBD1	CASTGGANNSPLHF	TGTGCCAGTACAGGGGGCGCAAACAATTCACCCCTCCACTTT
TRBV15	TRBJ1-3	NA	NA	CAIRGGAGNTIYF	TGTGCCATTCGAGGGGGGGCTGGAAACACCATATATTTT
TRBV5-1	TRBJ2-1	NA	NA	CASSLAAGNEQFF	TGCGCCAGCAGCTTGGCCGCGGGCAATGAGCAGTTCTTC